This TCR beta chain is from a study of blood T cells in healthy people across ages. Then a second PCR, running about 6 to 12 cycles, was carried out with a sample-barcoded 5' primer and a J-beta primer mix. Each of the cDNA molecules was tagged by a template-switch adaptor with 12 random nucleotides. TCRdb re-called the 5' RACE reads through MiXCR, storing one row per CDR3 protein. Here the sample spans under 850,000 distinct CDR3 sequences, 35% to 40% being singletons. This CDR3 spans 15 amino acids. The germline CDR1 and CDR2 sequences are DFQATT and SNEGSKA (reference sequence). Trimming stripped 0 bases from V and 2 bases from J, with 12 bases between. Findings and limits, study-wide: Higher diversity and more naive CD4+ cells were features of long-lived donors, compared to aged donors. Across the age range, TCR beta diversity per million T cells fell in a roughly linear way. Unsorted PBMCs ruled out conclusive naive versus antigen-experienced comparison.

Ten or more counts support this clonotype. What it binds is not known. The sequence was obtained from a man aged 18-30 years in good health. The gene calls are TRBV20-1 and TRBJ2-3; D is possibly TRBD2 (6 bases). The source material was blood. The CDR3 bases are TGCAGTGCTAGAGATGACGGGACTGTCACAGATACGCAGTATTTT. Residues: CSARDDGTVTDTQYF.